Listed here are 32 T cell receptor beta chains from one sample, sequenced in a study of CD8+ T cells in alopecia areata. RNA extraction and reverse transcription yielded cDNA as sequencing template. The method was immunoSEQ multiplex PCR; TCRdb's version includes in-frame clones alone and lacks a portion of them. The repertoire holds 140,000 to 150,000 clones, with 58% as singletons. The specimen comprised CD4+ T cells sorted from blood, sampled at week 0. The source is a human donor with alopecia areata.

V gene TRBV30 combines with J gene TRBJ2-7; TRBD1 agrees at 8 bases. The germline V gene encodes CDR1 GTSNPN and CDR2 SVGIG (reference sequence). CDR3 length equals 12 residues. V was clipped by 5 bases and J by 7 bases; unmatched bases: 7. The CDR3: CAWGQGSGEQYF. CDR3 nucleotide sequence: TGTGCCTGGGGACAGGGATCGGGGGAGCAGTACTTC.

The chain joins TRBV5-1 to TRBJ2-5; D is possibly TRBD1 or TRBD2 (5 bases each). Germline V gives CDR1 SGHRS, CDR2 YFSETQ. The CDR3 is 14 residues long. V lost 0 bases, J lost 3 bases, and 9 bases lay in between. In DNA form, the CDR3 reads TGCGCCAGCAGCTTGGCCGGGACGGAAGAGACCCAGTACTTC. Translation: CASSLAGTEETQYF.

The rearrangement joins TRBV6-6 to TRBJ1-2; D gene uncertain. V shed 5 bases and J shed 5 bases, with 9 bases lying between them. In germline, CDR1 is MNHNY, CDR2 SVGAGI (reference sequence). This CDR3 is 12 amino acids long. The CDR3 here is CASSSPGYGYTF. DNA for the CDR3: TGTGCCAGCAGTAGCCCCGGGTATGGCTACACCTTC.

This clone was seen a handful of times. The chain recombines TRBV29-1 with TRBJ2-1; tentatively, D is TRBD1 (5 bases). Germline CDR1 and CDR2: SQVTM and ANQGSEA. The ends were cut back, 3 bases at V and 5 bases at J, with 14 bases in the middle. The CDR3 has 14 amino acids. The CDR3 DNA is TGCAGCGTTGATCAATGGGGCAGTAACAATGAGCAGTTCTTC. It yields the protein CSVDQWGSNNEQFF.

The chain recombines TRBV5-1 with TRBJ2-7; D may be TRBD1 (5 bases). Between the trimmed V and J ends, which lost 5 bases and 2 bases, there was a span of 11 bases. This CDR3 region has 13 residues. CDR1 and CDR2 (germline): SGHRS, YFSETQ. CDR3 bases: TGCGCCAGCAGAATAGACAGTACCTACGAGCAGTACTTC. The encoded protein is CASRIDSTYEQYF.

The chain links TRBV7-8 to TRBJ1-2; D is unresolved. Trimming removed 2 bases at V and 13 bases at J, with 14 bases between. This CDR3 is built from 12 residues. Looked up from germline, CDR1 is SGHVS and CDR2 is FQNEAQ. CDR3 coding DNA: TGTGCCAGCAGCTTAAGTGAAGGAGTTCTCACCTTC. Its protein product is CASSLSEGVLTF.

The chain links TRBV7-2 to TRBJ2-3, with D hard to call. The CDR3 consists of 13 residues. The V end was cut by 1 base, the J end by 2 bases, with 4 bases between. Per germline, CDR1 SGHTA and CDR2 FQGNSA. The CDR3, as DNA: TGTGCCAGCAGCTTAGTCCACACAGATACGCAGTATTTT. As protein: CASSLVHTDTQYF. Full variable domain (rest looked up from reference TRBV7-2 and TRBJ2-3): GAGVSQSPSNKVTEKGKDVELRCDPISGHTALYWYRQSLGQGLEFLIYFQGNSAPDKSGLPSDRFSAERTGGSVSTLTIQRTQQEDSAVYLCASSLVHTDTQYFGPGTRLTVL.

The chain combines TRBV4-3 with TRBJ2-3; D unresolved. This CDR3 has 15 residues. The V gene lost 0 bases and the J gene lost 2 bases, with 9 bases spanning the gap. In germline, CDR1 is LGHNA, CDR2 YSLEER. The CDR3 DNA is TGCGCCAGCAGCCAAGATCTGGCAACCACAGATACGCAGTATTTT. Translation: CASSQDLATTDTQYF.

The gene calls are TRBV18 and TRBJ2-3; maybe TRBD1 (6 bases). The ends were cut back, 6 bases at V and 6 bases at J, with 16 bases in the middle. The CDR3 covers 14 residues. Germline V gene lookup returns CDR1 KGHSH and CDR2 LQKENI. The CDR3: CASSLGQTGDTQYF. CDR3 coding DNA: TGTGCCAGCTCCCTTGGACAGACTGGGGATACGCAGTATTTT.

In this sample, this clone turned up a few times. The CDR3 nucleotides read TGCAGCGTCGAACTAGCGGGGGGGCAAGATACGCAGTATTTT. Its translation: CSVELAGGQDTQYF. This chain links TRBV29-1 with TRBJ2-3, with 13 bases matching TRBD2. The junction had 5 bases not matched to a gene; V was cut back by 6 bases and J by 5 bases. Germline V gene data show CDR1 as SQVTM and CDR2 as ANQGSEA. The CDR3 sequence is 14 residues long.

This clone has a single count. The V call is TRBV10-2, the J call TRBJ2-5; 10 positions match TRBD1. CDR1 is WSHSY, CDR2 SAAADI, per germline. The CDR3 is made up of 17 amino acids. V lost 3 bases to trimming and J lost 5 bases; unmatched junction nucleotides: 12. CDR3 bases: TGCGCCAGCAGTGAAATGGGGACAGGGGTTCGATTGGAGACCCAGTACTTC. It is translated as CASSEMGTGVRLETQYF.

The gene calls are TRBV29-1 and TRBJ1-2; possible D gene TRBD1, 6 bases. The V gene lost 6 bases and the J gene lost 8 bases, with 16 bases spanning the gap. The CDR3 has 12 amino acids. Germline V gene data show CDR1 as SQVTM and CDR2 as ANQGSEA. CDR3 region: CSVMRTGQGYTF. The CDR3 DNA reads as TGCAGCGTCATGAGAACAGGGCAAGGCTACACCTTC. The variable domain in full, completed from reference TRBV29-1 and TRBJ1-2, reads SAVISQKPSRDICQRGTSLTIQCQVDSQVTMMFWYRQQPGQSLTLIATANQGSEATYESGFVIDKFPISRPNLTFSTLTVSNMSPEDSSIYLCSVMRTGQGYTFGSGTRLTVV.

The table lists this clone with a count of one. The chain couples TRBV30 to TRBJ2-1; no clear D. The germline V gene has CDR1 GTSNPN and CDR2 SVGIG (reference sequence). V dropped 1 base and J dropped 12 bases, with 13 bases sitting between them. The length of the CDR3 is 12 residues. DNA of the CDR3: TGTGCCTGGAGTGCTAGTGGGTGGAGGCAGTTCTTC. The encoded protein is CAWSASGWRQFF.

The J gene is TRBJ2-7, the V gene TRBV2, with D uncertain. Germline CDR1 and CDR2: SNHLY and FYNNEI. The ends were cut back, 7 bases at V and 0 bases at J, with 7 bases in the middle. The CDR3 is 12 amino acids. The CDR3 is CASKPDSYEQYF. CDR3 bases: TGTGCCAGCAAGCCGGACTCCTACGAGCAGTACTTC.

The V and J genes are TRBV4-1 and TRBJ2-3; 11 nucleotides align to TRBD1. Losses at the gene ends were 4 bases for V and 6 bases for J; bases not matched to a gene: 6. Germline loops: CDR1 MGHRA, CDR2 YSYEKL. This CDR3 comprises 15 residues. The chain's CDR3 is CASSRTGGRQDTQYF. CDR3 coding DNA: TGCGCCAGCAGCCGGACAGGGGGCCGCCAGGATACGCAGTATTTT.

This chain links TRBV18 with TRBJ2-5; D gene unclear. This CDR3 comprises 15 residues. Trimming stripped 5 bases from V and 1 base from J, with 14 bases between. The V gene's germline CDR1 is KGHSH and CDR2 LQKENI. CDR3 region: CASSSLAQRQETQYF. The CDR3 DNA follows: TGTGCCAGCTCATCCCTGGCCCAGCGCCAAGAGACCCAGTACTTC.

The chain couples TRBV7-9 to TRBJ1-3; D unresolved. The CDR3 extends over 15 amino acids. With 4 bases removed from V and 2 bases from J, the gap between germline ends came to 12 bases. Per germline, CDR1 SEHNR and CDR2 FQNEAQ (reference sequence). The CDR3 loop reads CASSSGRRPGNTIYF. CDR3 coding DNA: TGTGCCAGCAGCTCTGGGAGGCGGCCTGGAAACACCATATATTTT.

CDR3 sequence: CATSAGPYEQYF. CDR3 bases: TGTGCCACCTCGGCGGGACCCTACGAGCAGTACTTC. V is TRBV15 and J is TRBJ2-7, with TRBD2 as a possible D gene (6 bases). V was cut by 8 bases and J by 2 bases, with 10 bases left in between. The V gene's germline CDR1 is LNHNV and CDR2 YYDKDF (reference sequence). This CDR3 is built from 12 residues. Drawing the rest from reference TRBV15 and TRBJ2-7, the complete variable domain is DAMVIQNPRYQVTQFGKPVTLSCSQTLNHNVMYWYQQKSSQAPKLLFHYYDKDFNNEADTPDNFQSRRPNTSFCFLDIRSPGLGDTAMYLCATSAGPYEQYFGPGTRLTVT.

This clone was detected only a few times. CDR3 nucleotides: TGTGCCAGCTGCGACCGGGGGGGTTCGATGCAGACCCAGTACTTC. This sequence encodes CASCDRGGSMQTQYF. The chain joins TRBV7-2 to TRBJ2-5; 8 bases line up with TRBD2. CDR3 length: 15 amino acids. Per germline, CDR1 SGHTA and CDR2 FQGNSA. With V trimmed by 8 bases and J by 6 bases, 14 bases remained unmatched.

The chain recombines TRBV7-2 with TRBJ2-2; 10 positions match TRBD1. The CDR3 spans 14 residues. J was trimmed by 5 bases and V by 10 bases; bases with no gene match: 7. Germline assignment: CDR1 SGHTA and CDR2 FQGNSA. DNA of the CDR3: TGTGCCACCCGACAGGGGGCGCGGACCGGGGAGCTGTTTTTT. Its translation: CATRQGARTGELFF.

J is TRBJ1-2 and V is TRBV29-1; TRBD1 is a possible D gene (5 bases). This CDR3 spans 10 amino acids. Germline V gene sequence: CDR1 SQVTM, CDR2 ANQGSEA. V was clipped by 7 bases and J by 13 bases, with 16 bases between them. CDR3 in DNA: TGCAGCGATAGACAGAGTTCTAGCACCTTC. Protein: CSDRQSSSTF.

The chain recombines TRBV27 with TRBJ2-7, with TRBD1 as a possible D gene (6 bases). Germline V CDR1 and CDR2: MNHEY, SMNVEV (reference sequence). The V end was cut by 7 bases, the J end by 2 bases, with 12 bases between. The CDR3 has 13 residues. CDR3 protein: CASNRVRAYEQYF. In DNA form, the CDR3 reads TGTGCCAGCAACAGGGTTCGCGCCTACGAGCAGTACTTC.

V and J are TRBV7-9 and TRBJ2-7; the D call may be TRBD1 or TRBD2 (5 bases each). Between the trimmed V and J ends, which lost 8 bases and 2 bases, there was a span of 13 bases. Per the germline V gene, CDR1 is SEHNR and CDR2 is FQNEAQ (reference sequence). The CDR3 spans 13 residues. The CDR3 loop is CASEVGAAYEQYF. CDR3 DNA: TGTGCCAGCGAGGTCGGGGCTGCCTACGAGCAGTACTTC.

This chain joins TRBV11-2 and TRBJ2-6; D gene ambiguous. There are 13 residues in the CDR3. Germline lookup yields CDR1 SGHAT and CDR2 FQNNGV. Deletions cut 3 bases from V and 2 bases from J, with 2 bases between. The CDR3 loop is CASSFAGANVLTF. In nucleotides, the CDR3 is TGTGCCAGCAGCTTCGCTGGGGCCAACGTCCTGACTTTC.

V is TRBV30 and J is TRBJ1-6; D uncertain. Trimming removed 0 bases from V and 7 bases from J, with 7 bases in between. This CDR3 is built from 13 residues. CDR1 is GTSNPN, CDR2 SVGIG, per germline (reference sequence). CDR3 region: CAWSVLRNSPLHF. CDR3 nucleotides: TGTGCCTGGAGTGTACTACGGAATTCACCCCTCCACTTT.

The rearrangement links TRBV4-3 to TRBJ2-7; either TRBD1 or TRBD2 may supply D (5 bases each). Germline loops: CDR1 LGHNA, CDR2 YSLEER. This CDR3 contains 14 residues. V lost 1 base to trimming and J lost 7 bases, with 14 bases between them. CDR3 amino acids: CASSQGTGTREQYF. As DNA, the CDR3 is TGCGCCAGCAGCCAAGGGACGGGGACCCGGGAGCAGTACTTC.

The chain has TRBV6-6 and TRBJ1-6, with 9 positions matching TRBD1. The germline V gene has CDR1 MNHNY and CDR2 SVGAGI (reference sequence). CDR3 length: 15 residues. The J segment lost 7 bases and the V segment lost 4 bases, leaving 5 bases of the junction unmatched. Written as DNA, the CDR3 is TGTGCCAGCAGTTGGGCTGACAGGGGGAATTCACCCCTCCACTTT. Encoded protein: CASSWADRGNSPLHF.

Here the CDR3 DNA reads TGCAGCGTTGGCAGGGGCGGGGAGCTGTTTTTT. It yields the protein CSVGRGGELFF. This chain joins TRBV29-1 and TRBJ2-2; D may be TRBD1 (6 bases). The V end was cut by 4 bases, the J end by 7 bases, with 7 bases between. Germline-derived CDR1 and CDR2 are SQVTM and ANQGSEA. The CDR3 is 11 residues long.

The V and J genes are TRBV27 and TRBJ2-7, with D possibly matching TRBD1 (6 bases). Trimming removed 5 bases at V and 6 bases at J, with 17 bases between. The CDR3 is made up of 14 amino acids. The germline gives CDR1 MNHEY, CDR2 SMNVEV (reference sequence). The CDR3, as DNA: TGTGCCAGCAGTACAGGGAGCCGGCGTGGCGAGCAGTACTTC. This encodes CASSTGSRRGEQYF.

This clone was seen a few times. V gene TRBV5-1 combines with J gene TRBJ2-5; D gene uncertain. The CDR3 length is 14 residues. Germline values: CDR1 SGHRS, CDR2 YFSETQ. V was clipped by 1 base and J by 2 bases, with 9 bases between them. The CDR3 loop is CASSLSPLQETQYF. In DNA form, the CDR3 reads TGCGCCAGCAGCTTGAGTCCTCTTCAAGAGACCCAGTACTTC.

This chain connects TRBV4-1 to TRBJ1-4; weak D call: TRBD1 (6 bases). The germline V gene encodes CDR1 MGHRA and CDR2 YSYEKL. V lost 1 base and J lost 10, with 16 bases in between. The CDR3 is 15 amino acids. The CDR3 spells CASSQAPTGGTKLFF. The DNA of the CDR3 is TGCGCCAGCAGCCAAGCACCGACAGGAGGGACAAAACTGTTTTTT.

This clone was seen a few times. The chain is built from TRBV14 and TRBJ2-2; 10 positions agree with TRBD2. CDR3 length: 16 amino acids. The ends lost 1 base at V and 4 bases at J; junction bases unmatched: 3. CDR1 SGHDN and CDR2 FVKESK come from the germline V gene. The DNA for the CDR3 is TGTGCCAGCAGCCAAGTAGCGGGGGGCTTCACCGGGGAGCTGTTTTTT. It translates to CASSQVAGGFTGELFF.